A selection of T cell receptor beta chains follows, all from one sample in a study of a mutant IDH1 vaccine in newly diagnosed glioma. Assay: immunoSEQ multiplex PCR; the TCRdb copy retains only in-frame clones and omits some. This table holds 85,000 to 100,000 clones, about 80% found once. Sequences were derived from PBMCs, sampled from a glioma patient treated with radiotherapy, temozolomide or both. These receptors were collected from a man aged 40-49 years with glioma. Both conserved end residues are part of each CDR3. The D gene is left open where the match is weak.

j_call | d_call | v_call | cdr3_nt | cdr3_aa
TRBJ2-7 | NA | TRBV7-9 | TGTGCCAGCAGCTTAGGGGAGGTGCCCTCCTACGAGCAGTACTTC | CASSLGEVPSYEQYF
TRBJ1-2 | TRBD1 | TRBV7-9 | TGTGCCAGCAGCTCATCAGGGGGCGCTGGCTATGGCTACACCTTC | CASSSSGGAGYGYTF
TRBJ1-2 | NA | TRBV30 | TGTGCCTGGAATCTACAGGGTATCTTGGGCTACACCTTC | CAWNLQGILGYTF
TRBJ1-2 | TRBD1 | TRBV7-9 | TGTGCCAGCAGCCCTGGGACAGCTGCTGACTATGGCTACACCTTC | CASSPGTAADYGYTF
TRBJ1-4 | NA | TRBV4-3 | TGCGCCAGCAGCCAAGATCGGCAGCCCACTAATGAAAAACTGTTTTTT | CASSQDRQPTNEKLFF
TRBJ1-3 | NA | TRBV6-6 | TGTGCCAGCACCCCCGGGAGGGCTGGAAACACCATATATTTT | CASTPGRAGNTIYF
TRBJ2-2 | TRBD1 | TRBV5-4 | TGTGCCAGCAGCTTGGCACAGGGGTCCGGGGAGCTGTTTTTT | CASSLAQGSGELFF
TRBJ1-5 | NA | TRBV7-2 | TGTGCCAGCAGCTTAGCCAGACAAAGCAATCAGCCCCAGCATTTT | CASSLARQSNQPQHF
TRBJ1-2 | NA | TRBV7-9 | TGTGCCAGCAGCTTAGCGGGGGCGGCCTATGGCTACACCTTC | CASSLAGAAYGYTF
TRBJ1-1 | NA | TRBV18 | TGTGCCAGCTCACTGGGTGGCACTCTTGAAGCTTTCTTT | CASSLGGTLEAFF
TRBJ1-3 | TRBD1 | TRBV6-6 | TGTGCCAGCAGTATCCAAGACAGGGGGCTTGGAAACACCATATATTTT | CASSIQDRGLGNTIYF